Sequencing of this T cell receptor (beta chain) was carried out in a study of blood T cell repertoires in COVID-19. At the level of the study: From T cells, B-cell-depleted T cells, or PBMCs came the material, which was cDNA or gDNA.

The length of the CDR3 is 16 residues. The germline V gene encodes CDR1 MDHEN and CDR2 SYDVKM. V lost 5 bases to trimming and J lost 0 bases; unmatched junction nucleotides: 7. This table comes from immunoSEQ multiplex PCR, and its TCRdb copy is limited to in-frame clones, with some not included. The sample lists 200,000 to 250,000 clones, around 83% occurring once. V usage is TRBV28 and J usage is TRBJ1-3; TRBD1 matches 7 bases. The sequenced sample consisted of peripheral blood. The receptor was isolated from a woman aged 45-65 years with acute or convalescent COVID-19. The CDR3 protein is CASSRGTASSGNTIYF. CDR3 nucleotides: TGTGCCAGCAGTAGGGGGACAGCGAGCTCTGGAAACACCATATATTTT.